This entry lists 14 T cell receptor beta chains sequenced from one sample in a study of shared clonotypes between healthy human individuals. Only CD45RO-negative cells positively selected for CCR7 counted as naive CD8 cells, so terminally differentiated effector memory CD45RA+ cells were excluded. Using immunoSEQ multiplex PCR, the repertoire was profiled, and TCRdb retains in-frame clones only, with some absent. The table has 1.5 million to 2.5 million clones, about 95% seen once; the top ten hold roughly 1%. Input material: naive CD8+ T cells sorted from blood. These receptors were obtained from a man aged 18 to 30 in good health.

V and J are TRBV19 and TRBJ2-7, with D perhaps given as TRBD1 or TRBD2 (5 bases each). Trimming stripped 11 bases from V and 5 bases from J, with 16 bases between. Germline loops: CDR1 LNHDA, CDR2 SQIVND (reference sequence). This CDR3 is 12 amino acids long. Here the CDR3 reads CASRGASHEQYF. The CDR3 DNA reads as TGTGCCTCAAGGGGAGCCAGCCACGAGCAGTACTTC.

This chain connects TRBV7-3 to TRBJ1-2; D not resolved. Germline V gives CDR1 SGHTA, CDR2 FQGTGA. The CDR3 runs to 14 residues. Trimming removed 0 bases from V and 6 bases from J, with 11 bases in between. This CDR3 reads CASSLTKGLNGYTF. In nucleotides, the CDR3 is TGTGCCAGCAGCTTAACGAAAGGACTGAATGGCTACACCTTC. Together with reference TRBV7-3 and TRBJ1-2, the CDR3 gives the full variable domain: GAGVSQTPSNKVTEKGKYVELRCDPISGHTALYWYRQSLGQGPEFLIYFQGTGAADDSGLPNDRFFAVRPEGSVSTLKIQRTERGDSAVYLCASSLTKGLNGYTFGSGTRLTVV.

This chain joins TRBV11-2 and TRBJ2-7; 11 nucleotides align to TRBD1. The V and J ends lost 4 bases and 3 bases, in that order; junction bases with no gene match: 5. The CDR3 contains 15 residues. Germline assignment: CDR1 SGHAT and CDR2 FQNNGV. The CDR3 DNA reads TGTGCCAGCAGCTCCCGGGACAGGGGGATCTACGAGCAGTACTTC. Its protein is CASSSRDRGIYEQYF. Based on the CDR3 plus reference TRBV11-2 and TRBJ2-7, the full variable domain is EAGVAQSPRYKIIEKRQSVAFWCNPISGHATLYWYQQILGQGPKLLIQFQNNGVVDDSQLPKDRFSAERLKGVDSTLKIQPAKLEDSAVYLCASSSRDRGIYEQYFGPGTRLTVT.

The rearrangement joins TRBV29-1 to TRBJ2-1; D not resolved. The germline CDR1 and CDR2 sequences are SQVTM and ANQGSEA. This CDR3 is built from 12 residues. Trimming removed 6 bases at V and 6 bases at J, with 12 bases between. The chain's CDR3 is CSVHDWGNEQFF. The CDR3, as DNA: TGCAGCGTCCACGACTGGGGCAATGAGCAGTTCTTC.

This sequence joins TRBV19 and TRBJ1-1; unclear D gene. V was clipped by 7 bases and J by 0 bases, with 12 bases between them. The CDR3 extends over 14 amino acids. From germline, CDR1 is LNHDA and CDR2 SQIVND (reference sequence). CDR3 in amino acids: CASNPGFMNTEAFF. In DNA, the CDR3 is TGTGCCAGTAACCCCGGGTTCATGAACACTGAAGCTTTCTTT.

This rearrangement joins TRBV14 to TRBJ1-6, with D possibly being TRBD1 (6 bases). CDR1 SGHDN and CDR2 FVKESK come from the germline V gene. The CDR3 extends over 14 amino acids. V lost 0 bases to trimming and J lost 9 bases, with 9 bases between them. The CDR3, as DNA: TGTGCCAGCAGCCAAGATTTAGGGGGTTCACCCCTCCACTTT. The encoded protein is CASSQDLGGSPLHF.

The V gene is TRBV7-9, the J gene TRBJ2-3; D remains ambiguous. Germline V gene data show CDR1 as SEHNR and CDR2 as FQNEAQ (reference sequence). V lost 2 bases to trimming and J lost 3 bases, with 15 bases between them. This CDR3 has 16 amino acids. CDR3 in DNA: TGTGCCAGCAGCTTATTAGGGATTATGGGGACAGATACGCAGTATTTT. This encodes CASSLLGIMGTDTQYF.

This chain connects TRBV9 to TRBJ1-2, with a tentative D call TRBD1 (5 bases). The V gene's germline CDR1 is SGDLS and CDR2 YYNGEE. CDR3 length equals 13 residues. V shed 3 bases and J shed 5 bases, with 11 bases lying between them. CDR3 in amino acids: CASSGIGGYGYTF. The CDR3 DNA is TGTGCCAGCAGCGGGATTGGGGGTTATGGCTACACCTTC.

In DNA, the CDR3 is TGTGCCATCACCTGGGGTAGGGGACAGGCGATGTCTCCCTCCTACGAGCAGTACTTC. Protein product: CAITWGRGQAMSPSYEQYF. The rearrangement joins TRBV10-3 to TRBJ2-7; 8 bases are a match to TRBD1. The CDR3 has 19 residues. Trimming cost V 7 bases and J 0 bases; bases outside gene matches: 20. CDR1 and CDR2 from the germline V gene are ENHRY and SYGVKD.

The rearrangement uses TRBV25-1 and TRBJ2-3; tentatively, D is TRBD1 (5 bases). Trimming shortened V by 3 bases and J by 4 bases, and 11 bases separated the two germline ends. The V gene's germline CDR1 is MGHDK and CDR2 SYGVNS. This CDR3 has 14 amino acids. CDR3 amino acids: CASSDRQGPDTQYF. The CDR3 DNA reads TGTGCCAGCAGTGACAGGCAGGGCCCAGATACGCAGTATTTT.

The chain carries TRBV5-6 and TRBJ2-2; D not certain. Between the trimmed V and J ends, which lost 4 bases and 3 bases, there was a span of 7 bases. This CDR3 spans 13 amino acids. CDR1 and CDR2 (germline): SGHDT, YYEEEE. The CDR3 protein is CASSISHTGELFF. CDR3 bases: TGTGCCAGCAGCATTAGTCACACCGGGGAGCTGTTTTTT.

The chain uses TRBV5-8 and TRBJ2-7; 11 nucleotides align to TRBD1. The junction had 3 bases not matched to a gene; V was cut back by 0 bases and J by 4 bases. This CDR3 contains 15 residues. Germline V gives CDR1 SGHTS, CDR2 YDEGEE. The DNA of the CDR3 is TGTGCCAGCAGCTTGGCCGGGACAGGGGGTTACGAGCAGTACTTC. Its translation: CASSLAGTGGYEQYF.

The gene calls are TRBV28 and TRBJ2-7; D unclear. There are 13 residues in the CDR3. Germline values: CDR1 MDHEN, CDR2 SYDVKM. Trimming took off 3 bases at V and 1 base at J, with 7 bases between the two ends. In nucleotides, the CDR3 is TGTGCCAGCAGTTTGAGAGAGTCCTACGAGCAGTACTTC. It encodes CASSLRESYEQYF.

The chain joins TRBV7-8 to TRBJ1-1; D is uncertain. Germline V gene lookup returns CDR1 SGHVS and CDR2 FQNEAQ. CDR3 length: 14 amino acids. Between the trimmed V and J ends, which lost 5 bases and 0 bases, there was a span of 10 bases. The CDR3 loop reads CASSPYNLNTEAFF. The CDR3 coding sequence is TGTGCCAGCAGCCCGTATAACCTGAACACTGAAGCTTTCTTT.